The entry below describes one T cell receptor (beta chain). Its antigen is not identified. Recipients received nonmyeloablative bone marrow transplants from related graft donors, with transient mixed chimerism. Unstimulated Tregs (CD4+CD25+CD127-) and CD4+CD25- non-Tregs were sorted from PBMCs. Data came from immunoSEQ multiplex PCR; TCRdb stores just in-frame clones and leaves some out. The sample holds some 30,000 clones. The record originates from a study of Tregs in tolerant kidney transplant recipients. General study findings and limits: Nucleotide sequences could not be compared across some patients' samples due to primer changes. Activated donor B cell expansion appeared to reveal the most relevant donor-specific TCRbeta repertoire.

This TCR was recovered from a human patient who received a combined kidney and bone marrow transplant. A share of the T cells may be of graft donor origin. This specimen was CD4+ T cells from blood (PBMCs), taken 24 months after the transplant.

CDR3 sequence reads: CASSLAGNYYNEQFF. Partial CDR3 DNA: TGTGCCAGCTCACTGGCGGGAAACTACTACAATGAG. The V and J genes are TRBV18 and TRBJ2-1; maybe TRBD2 (6 bases). The DNA ends 3 residues before the CDR3 does, and the rest of the CDR3 is filled in from the germline J gene. V was pared by 4 bases and J by 3 bases, with 13 bases between. Germline CDR1 KGHSH, CDR2 LQKENI. CDR3 length: 15 amino acids.